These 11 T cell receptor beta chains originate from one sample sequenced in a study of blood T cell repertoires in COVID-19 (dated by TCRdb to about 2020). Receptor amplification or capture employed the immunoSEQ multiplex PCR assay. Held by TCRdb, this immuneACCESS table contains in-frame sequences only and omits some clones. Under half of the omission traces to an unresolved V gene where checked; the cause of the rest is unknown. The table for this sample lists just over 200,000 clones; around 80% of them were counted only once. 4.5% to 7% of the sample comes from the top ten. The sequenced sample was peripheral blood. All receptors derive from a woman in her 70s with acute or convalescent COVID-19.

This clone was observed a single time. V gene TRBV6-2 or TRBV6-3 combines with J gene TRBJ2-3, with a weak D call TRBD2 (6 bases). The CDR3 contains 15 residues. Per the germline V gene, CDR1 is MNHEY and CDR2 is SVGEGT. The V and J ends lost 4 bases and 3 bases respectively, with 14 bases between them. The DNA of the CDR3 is TGTGCCAGCAGTTCGGCGGGAATGATGACAGATACGCAGTATTTT. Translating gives CASSSAGMMTDTQYF.

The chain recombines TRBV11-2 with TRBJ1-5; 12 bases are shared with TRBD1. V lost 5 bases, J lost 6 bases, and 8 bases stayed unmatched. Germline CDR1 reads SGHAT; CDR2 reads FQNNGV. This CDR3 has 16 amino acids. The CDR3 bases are TGTGCCAGCAGCACGGGGACAGGGGGCTTCAGTCAGCCCCAGCATTTT. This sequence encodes CASSTGTGGFSQPQHF.

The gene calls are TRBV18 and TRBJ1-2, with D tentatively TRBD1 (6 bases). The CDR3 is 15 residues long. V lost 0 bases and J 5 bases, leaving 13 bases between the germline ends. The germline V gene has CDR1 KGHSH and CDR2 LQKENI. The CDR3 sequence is CASSPPGQGLYGYTF. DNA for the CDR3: TGTGCCAGCTCACCACCGGGCCAGGGGTTGTATGGCTACACCTTC.

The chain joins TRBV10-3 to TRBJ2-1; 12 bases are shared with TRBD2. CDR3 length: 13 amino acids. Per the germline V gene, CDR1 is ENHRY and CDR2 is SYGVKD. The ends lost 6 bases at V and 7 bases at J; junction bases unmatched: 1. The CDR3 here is CAIRLAGGNEQFF. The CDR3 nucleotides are TGTGCCATCAGACTAGCGGGAGGAAATGAGCAGTTCTTC.

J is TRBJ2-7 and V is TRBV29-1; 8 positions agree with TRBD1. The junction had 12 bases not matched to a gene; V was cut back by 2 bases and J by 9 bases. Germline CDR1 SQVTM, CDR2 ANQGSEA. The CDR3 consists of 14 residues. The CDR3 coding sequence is TGCAGCGTTGAATTCGGGACAGGAGCCTCTGGGCAGTACTTC. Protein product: CSVEFGTGASGQYF.

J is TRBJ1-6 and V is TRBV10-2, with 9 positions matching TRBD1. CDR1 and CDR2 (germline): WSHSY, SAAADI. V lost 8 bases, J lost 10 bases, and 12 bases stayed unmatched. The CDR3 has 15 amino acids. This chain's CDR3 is CASRDGTGSYSPLHF. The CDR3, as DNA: TGCGCCAGCCGAGATGGGACAGGGAGTTACTCACCCCTCCACTTT.

CDR3 nucleotide sequence: TGTGCCAGCAGTCTAGGACAGGGGGACTCTGGGGCCAACGTCCTGACTTTC. It yields the protein CASSLGQGDSGANVLTF. V usage is TRBV27 and J usage is TRBJ2-6; 10 bases map to TRBD1. In germline, CDR1 is MNHEY, CDR2 SMNVEV (reference sequence). J lost 0 bases, V lost 5 bases, and 4 bases had no gene match. CDR3 length: 17 residues.

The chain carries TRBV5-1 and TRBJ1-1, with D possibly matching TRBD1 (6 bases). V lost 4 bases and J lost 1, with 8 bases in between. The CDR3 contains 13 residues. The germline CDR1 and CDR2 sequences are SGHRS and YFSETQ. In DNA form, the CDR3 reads TGCGCCAGCAGCGGGGGGGCGAACACTGAAGCTTTCTTT. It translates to CASSGGANTEAFF. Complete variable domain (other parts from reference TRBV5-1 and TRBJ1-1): KAGVTQTPRYLIKTRGQQVTLSCSPISGHRSVSWYQQTPGQGLQFLFEYFSETQRNKGNFPGRFSGRQFSNSRSEMNVSTLELGDSALYLCASSGGANTEAFFGQGTRLTVV.

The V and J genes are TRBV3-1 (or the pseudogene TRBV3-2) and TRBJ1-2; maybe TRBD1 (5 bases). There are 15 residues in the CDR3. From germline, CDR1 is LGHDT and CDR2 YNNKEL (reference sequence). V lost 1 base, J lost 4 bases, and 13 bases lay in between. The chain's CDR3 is CASSQAVMTAYGYTF. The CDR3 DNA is TGTGCCAGCAGCCAAGCAGTTATGACAGCCTATGGCTACACCTTC.

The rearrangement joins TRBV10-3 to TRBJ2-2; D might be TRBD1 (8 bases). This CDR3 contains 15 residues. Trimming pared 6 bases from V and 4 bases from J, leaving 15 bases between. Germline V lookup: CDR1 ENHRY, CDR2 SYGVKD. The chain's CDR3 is CAISQQGEGTGELFF. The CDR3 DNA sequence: TGTGCCATCAGCCAACAGGGGGAGGGCACCGGGGAGCTGTTTTTT.

As DNA, the CDR3 is TGCGCCAGCAGCTTGGGACAGGGGATCGACGAGCAGTACTTC. Translating it yields CASSLGQGIDEQYF. This sequence joins TRBV5-1 and TRBJ2-7; 8 positions match TRBD1. This CDR3 contains 14 residues. The germline V gene encodes CDR1 SGHRS and CDR2 YFSETQ. V gave up 0 bases and J gave up 5 bases; unmatched junction bases: 4.